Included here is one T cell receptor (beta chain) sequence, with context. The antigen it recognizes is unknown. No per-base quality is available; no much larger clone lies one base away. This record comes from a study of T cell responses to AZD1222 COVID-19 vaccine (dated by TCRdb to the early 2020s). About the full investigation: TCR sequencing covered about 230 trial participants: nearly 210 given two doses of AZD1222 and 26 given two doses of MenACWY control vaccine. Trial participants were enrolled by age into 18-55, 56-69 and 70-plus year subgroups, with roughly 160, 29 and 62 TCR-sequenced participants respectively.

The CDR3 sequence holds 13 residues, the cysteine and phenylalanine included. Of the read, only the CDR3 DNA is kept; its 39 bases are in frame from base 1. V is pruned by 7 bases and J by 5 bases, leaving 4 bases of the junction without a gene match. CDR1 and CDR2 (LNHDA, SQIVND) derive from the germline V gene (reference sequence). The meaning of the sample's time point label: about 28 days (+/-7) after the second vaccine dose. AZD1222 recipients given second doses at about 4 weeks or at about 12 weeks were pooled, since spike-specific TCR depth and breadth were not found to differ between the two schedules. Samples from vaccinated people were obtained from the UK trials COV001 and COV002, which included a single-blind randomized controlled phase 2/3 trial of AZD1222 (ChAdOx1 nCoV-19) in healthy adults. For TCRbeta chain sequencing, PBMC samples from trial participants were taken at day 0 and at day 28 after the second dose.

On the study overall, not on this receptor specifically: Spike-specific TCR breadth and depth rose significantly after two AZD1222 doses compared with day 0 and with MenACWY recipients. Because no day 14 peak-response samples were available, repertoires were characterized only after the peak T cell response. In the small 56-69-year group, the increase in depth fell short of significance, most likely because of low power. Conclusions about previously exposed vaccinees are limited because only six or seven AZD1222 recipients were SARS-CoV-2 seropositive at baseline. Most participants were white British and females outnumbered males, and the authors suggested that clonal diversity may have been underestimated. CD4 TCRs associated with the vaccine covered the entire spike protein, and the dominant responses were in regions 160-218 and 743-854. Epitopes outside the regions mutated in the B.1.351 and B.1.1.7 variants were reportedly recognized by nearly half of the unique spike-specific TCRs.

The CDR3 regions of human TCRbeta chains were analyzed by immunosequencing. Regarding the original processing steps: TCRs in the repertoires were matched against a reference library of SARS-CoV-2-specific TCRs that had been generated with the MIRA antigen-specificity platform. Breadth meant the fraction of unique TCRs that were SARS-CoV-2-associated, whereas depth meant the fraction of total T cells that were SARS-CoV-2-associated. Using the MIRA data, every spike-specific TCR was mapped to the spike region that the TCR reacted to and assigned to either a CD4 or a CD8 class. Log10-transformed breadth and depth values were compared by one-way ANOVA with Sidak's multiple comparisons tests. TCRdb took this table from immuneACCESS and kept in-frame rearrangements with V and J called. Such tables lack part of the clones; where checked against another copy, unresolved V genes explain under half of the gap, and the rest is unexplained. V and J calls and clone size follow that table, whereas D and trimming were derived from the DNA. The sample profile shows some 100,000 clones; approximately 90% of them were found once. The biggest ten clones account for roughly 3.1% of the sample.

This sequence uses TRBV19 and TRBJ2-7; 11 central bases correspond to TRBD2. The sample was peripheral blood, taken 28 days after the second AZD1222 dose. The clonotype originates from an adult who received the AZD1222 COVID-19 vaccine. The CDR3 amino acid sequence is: CASKLAGDDEQYF. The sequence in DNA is TGTGCCAGTAAACTAGCGGGGGACGACGAGCAGTACTTC.